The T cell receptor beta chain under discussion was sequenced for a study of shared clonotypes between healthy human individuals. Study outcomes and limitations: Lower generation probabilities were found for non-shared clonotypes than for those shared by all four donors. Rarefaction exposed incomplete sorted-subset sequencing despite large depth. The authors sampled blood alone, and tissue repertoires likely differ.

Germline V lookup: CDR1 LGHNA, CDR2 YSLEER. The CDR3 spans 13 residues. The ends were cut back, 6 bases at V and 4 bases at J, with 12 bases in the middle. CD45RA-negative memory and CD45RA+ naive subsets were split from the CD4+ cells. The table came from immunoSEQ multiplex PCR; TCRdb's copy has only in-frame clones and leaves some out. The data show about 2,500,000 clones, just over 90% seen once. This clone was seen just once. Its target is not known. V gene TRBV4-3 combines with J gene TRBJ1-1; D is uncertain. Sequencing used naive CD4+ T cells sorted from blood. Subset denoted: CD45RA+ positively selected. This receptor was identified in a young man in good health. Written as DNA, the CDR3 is TGCGCCAGCAGACTAACAGCGGGCACTGAAGCTTTCTTT. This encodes CASRLTAGTEAFF.